This passage covers 20 T cell receptor beta chains from one sample sequenced in a study of shared T cell receptors in the human thymus. The protocol was immunoSEQ multiplex PCR, while the TCRdb copy is restricted to in-frame clones and leaves out a portion. The data contain 500,000 to 750,000 clones, 88% of them seen just once; the ten biggest clones take up over 0.008%. Separately, the same data were catalogued under a study of human thymus T cells.

The sequenced sample was thymocytes. The origin of the receptors is a boy in the first two years of life with a congenital heart defect.

This clone appeared once. The chain is built from TRBV5-1 and TRBJ2-2, with D tentatively TRBD2 (5 bases). The CDR3 runs to 15 residues. The germline V gene has CDR1 SGHRS and CDR2 YFSETQ. Trimming took off 4 bases at V and 3 bases at J, with 13 bases between the two ends. The CDR3 region has the DNA TGCGCCAGCAGCCCCCCGGGGTATGACACCGGGGAGCTGTTTTTT. Residues: CASSPPGYDTGELFF. Full variable domain (remainder filled in from reference TRBV5-1 and TRBJ2-2): KAGVTQTPRYLIKTRGQQVTLSCSPISGHRSVSWYQQTPGQGLQFLFEYFSETQRNKGNFPGRFSGRQFSNSRSEMNVSTLELGDSALYLCASSPPGYDTGELFFGEGSRLTVL.

This chain connects TRBV27 to TRBJ1-3; tentative D call: TRBD1 (6 bases). V was cut by 5 bases and J by 1 base, with 12 bases left in between. The germline CDR1 and CDR2 sequences are MNHEY and SMNVEV (reference sequence). This CDR3 has 15 amino acids. The CDR3 loop is CASSPARGSGNTIYF. DNA of the CDR3: TGTGCCAGCAGTCCCGCCAGGGGTTCTGGAAACACCATATATTTT.

J is TRBJ2-2 and V is TRBV25-1; 9 nucleotides align to TRBD2. V shed 2 bases, J shed 7 bases, and the junction held 11 bases outside the gene matches. The length of the CDR3 is 17 residues. The germline V gene encodes CDR1 MGHDK and CDR2 SYGVNS. The CDR3 sequence is CASSEPRLAEEGGELFF. The CDR3 coding sequence is TGTGCCAGCAGTGAACCCCGACTAGCGGAGGAGGGCGGGGAGCTGTTTTTT.

The V call is TRBV4-2, the J call TRBJ2-2, with D maybe TRBD2 (6 bases). This CDR3 has 17 residues. Trimming removed 0 bases at V and 3 bases at J, with 14 bases between. Looked up from germline, CDR1 is LGHNA and CDR2 is YNFKEQ. The CDR3 loop reads CASSQDPRLAHTGELFF. The CDR3 DNA reads TGTGCCAGCAGCCAAGATCCTAGGCTAGCGCACACCGGGGAGCTGTTTTTT.

This clone occurred once. The chain joins TRBV11-3 to TRBJ1-1, with D tentatively TRBD1 (5 bases). Germline V gene sequence: CDR1 SGHNT, CDR2 YENEEA. The CDR3 sequence is 13 residues long. Trimming left V 5 bases short and J 3 bases short, with 10 bases between. In DNA form, the CDR3 reads TGTGCCAGCAGCCCAGCGGGGCACACTGAAGCTTTCTTT. It yields the protein CASSPAGHTEAFF.

The CDR3 sequence is CASNPRTGDNDGGELFF. As DNA, the CDR3 is TGTGCCAGCAACCCCCGGACAGGGGATAACGATGGCGGGGAGCTGTTTTTT. The genes are TRBV5-6 and TRBJ2-2; 9 bases map to TRBD1. Germline CDR1 reads SGHDT; CDR2 reads YYEEEE. The CDR3 is 17 amino acids. V shed 6 bases and J 7 bases; nucleotides not matched to a gene: 16.

This clone was seen only once. The chain links TRBV30 to TRBJ1-1; 8 bases map to TRBD1. The CDR3 runs to 14 residues. The trim removed 1 base at V and 1 base at J, leaving 2 bases unmatched. The germline gives CDR1 GTSNPN, CDR2 SVGIG (reference sequence). The CDR3: CAWSGGTGNTEAFF. DNA for the CDR3: TGTGCCTGGAGTGGGGGGACAGGGAACACTGAAGCTTTCTTT.

The chain is built from TRBV27 and TRBJ1-1; 11 bases match TRBD1. Germline assignment: CDR1 MNHEY and CDR2 SMNVEV (reference sequence). V lost 0 bases, J lost 4 bases, and 10 bases stayed unmatched. The CDR3 loop spans 18 amino acids. In DNA, the CDR3 is TGTGCCAGCAGTTTATCGGGGACAGGGGGTGTTAAGGGCACTGAAGCTTTCTTT. Translated, it gives CASSLSGTGGVKGTEAFF.

This chain links TRBV7-9 with TRBJ2-3, with a possible D match to TRBD1 (6 bases). CDR1 SEHNR and CDR2 FQNEAQ come from the germline V gene (reference sequence). The CDR3 has 16 residues. Trimming cost V 4 bases and J 5 bases, with 19 bases left between them. This chain's CDR3 is CASSSPDWGRLDTQYF. The CDR3 DNA follows: TGTGCCAGCAGCTCACCTGACTGGGGGCGCTTAGATACGCAGTATTTT.

The chain uses TRBV9 and TRBJ1-1; 7 nucleotides align to TRBD1. With V trimmed by 3 bases and J by 3 bases, 8 bases remained unmatched. CDR3 length: 15 residues. The germline CDR1 and CDR2 sequences are SGDLS and YYNGEE. In DNA, the CDR3 is TGTGCCAGCAGCGACCCCCGGACAGGTCACACTGAAGCTTTCTTT. It is translated as CASSDPRTGHTEAFF.

In its sample, this clone was seen once. The chain uses TRBV18 and TRBJ1-5; TRBD1 matches at 9 bases. Germline CDR1 reads KGHSH; CDR2 reads LQKENI. This CDR3 region has 17 residues. V trimming: 4 bases; J trimming: 2 bases; junction bases outside the gene matches: 9. CDR3 bases: TGTGCCAGCTCACGGTTGGGACAGGGAATCGGCAATCAGCCCCAGCATTTT. It translates to CASSRLGQGIGNQPQHF.

This rearrangement joins TRBV6-5 to TRBJ2-5, with 7 bases aligning to TRBD1. V shed 7 bases and J 3 bases; nucleotides not matched to a gene: 5. The germline V gene has CDR1 MNHEY and CDR2 SVGAGI. The CDR3 sequence is 13 residues long. The CDR3 DNA sequence: TGTGCCAGCACCAGGGGGTCGGAAGAGACCCAGTACTTC. Translated, it gives CASTRGSEETQYF.

This chain joins TRBV6-5 and TRBJ2-2; the match to TRBD2 covers 10 bases. The CDR3 is 16 residues long. V was pared by 2 bases and J by 4 bases, with 4 bases of the junction left unmatched. From germline, CDR1 is MNHEY and CDR2 SVGAGI. DNA for the CDR3: TGTGCCAGCAGTTACCGGACTAGCGGTTTCACCGGGGAGCTGTTTTTT. This sequence encodes CASSYRTSGFTGELFF.

The chain is built from TRBV27 and TRBJ1-2; D perhaps matches TRBD1 (5 bases). The CDR3 is 12 residues long. The V end was cut by 5 bases, the J end by 8 bases, with 12 bases between. Per the germline V gene, CDR1 is MNHEY and CDR2 is SMNVEV (reference sequence). The DNA for the CDR3 is TGTGCCAGCAGTAACGGGGGGGAAGGCTACACCTTC. Amino acids: CASSNGGEGYTF.

The V call is TRBV7-9, the J call TRBJ2-2, with 12 bases matching TRBD2. Germline V gene data show CDR1 as SEHNR and CDR2 as FQNEAQ (reference sequence). The CDR3 is made up of 17 amino acids. V dropped 4 bases and J dropped 8; count of bases not matched to a gene: 11. The CDR3 protein is CASSSPSSGRGAGELFF. The CDR3 DNA follows: TGTGCCAGCAGCTCCCCGTCTAGCGGGAGGGGTGCGGGGGAGCTGTTTTTT. Complete variable domain (other parts from reference TRBV7-9 and TRBJ2-2): DTGVSQNPRHKITKRGQNVTFRCDPISEHNRLYWYRQTLGQGPEFLTYFQNEAQLEKSRLLSDRFSAERPKGSFSTLEIQRTEQGDSAMYLCASSSPSSGRGAGELFFGEGSRLTVL.

This chain joins TRBV5-1 and TRBJ2-7, with D perhaps TRBD2 (6 bases). Germline CDR1 reads SGHRS; CDR2 reads YFSETQ. V was pared by 5 bases and J by 2 bases, with 14 bases between. This CDR3 region has 14 residues. CDR3 residues: CASRYRDSPYEQYF. CDR3 DNA sequence: TGCGCCAGCAGATACCGGGACTCCCCCTACGAGCAGTACTTC.

The chain combines TRBV7-2 with TRBJ2-1, with 8 bases lining up with TRBD1. Trimming removed 5 bases from V and 12 bases from J; junction bases left unmatched: 18. Looked up from germline, CDR1 is SGHTA and CDR2 is FQGNSA. The CDR3 extends over 16 amino acids. The chain's CDR3 is CASSPHGDRRLRGQFF. The CDR3 nucleotides are TGTGCCAGCAGCCCCCACGGGGACAGGCGCCTAAGGGGGCAGTTCTTC.

This chain links TRBV18 with TRBJ2-1; 8 nucleotides agree with TRBD1. The CDR3 is made up of 13 amino acids. Germline CDR1 KGHSH, CDR2 LQKENI. Trimming took 3 bases from V and 9 from J; bases not matched to a gene: 4. The chain's CDR3 is CASSPDRAGEQFF. The DNA for the CDR3 is TGTGCCAGCTCACCGGACAGGGCGGGTGAGCAGTTCTTC.

The chain carries TRBV11-3 and TRBJ1-2; 8 positions match TRBD1. J was trimmed by 5 bases and V by 5 bases; bases with no gene match: 7. The CDR3 consists of 14 residues. Germline V gene lookup returns CDR1 SGHNT and CDR2 YENEEA. The CDR3 reads CASSPRDRSYGYTF. For the CDR3, the DNA is TGTGCCAGCAGCCCAAGGGACAGGTCGTATGGCTACACCTTC.

The chain links TRBV14 to TRBJ2-3; unclear D gene. In germline, CDR1 is SGHDN, CDR2 FVKESK. Trimming took off 1 base at V and 2 bases at J, with 7 bases between the two ends. This CDR3 has 14 residues. In DNA, the CDR3 is TGTGCCAGCAGCCAAGCCACTCCCACAGATACGCAGTATTTT. It translates to CASSQATPTDTQYF.